This T cell receptor (beta chain) comes out of a study of CD8 T cells in ankylosing spondylitis. Study-wide results and caveats: Researchers reportedly found disease-linked clones significantly enriched in matched ankylosing spondylitis synovial fluid. Made up of about eight highly homologous variants, a TCR beta motif appeared characteristic of ankylosing spondylitis blood. CD8+ by phenotype, disease-linked clones were relatively rare in peripheral blood. Certain motif variants had earlier appeared in reactive arthritis synovial fluid and blood.

Researchers built TCR beta libraries using quantitative 5'-RACE with molecular barcodes. TCRdb ran MiXCR on the 5' RACE reads and lists one entry per CDR3 protein. The table shows a few hundred thousand distinct CDR3 sequences, with under 8.5% occurring only once. This clonotype was counted many times. Its target is not known. The CDR3 runs 14 residues. The ends lost 5 bases at V and 2 bases at J; junction bases unmatched: 3. Germline CDR1 is MNHEY and CDR2 is SMNVEV (reference sequence). The receptor was isolated from a male donor with ankylosing spondylitis. The sample comprised blood, either unsorted or a sorted T cell fraction (not recorded which). The chain links TRBV27 to TRBJ2-1; TRBD1 matches at 7 bases. CDR3 sequence (DNA): TGTGCCAGCAGTCCTAGGGGGCCCTACAATGAGCAGTTCTTC. This gives the protein CASSPRGPYNEQFF.